The 2 T cell receptor beta chains listed next were all sequenced from one sample in a study of blood T cell repertoires in COVID-19. This table comes from immunoSEQ multiplex PCR, and its TCRdb copy is limited to in-frame clones, with some not included. The data hold about 190,000 clones, with less than 85% observed a single time. The specimen was peripheral blood. The receptors come from a woman in her fifties or sixties with acute or convalescent COVID-19.

The rearrangement joins TRBV18 to TRBJ2-1; D is undetermined. Trimming took off 0 bases at V and 7 bases at J, with 10 bases between the two ends. This CDR3 is 14 amino acids long. Germline lookup yields CDR1 KGHSH and CDR2 LQKENI. In nucleotides, the CDR3 is TGTGCCAGCTCACCACCCTCGGTCGGTAATGAGCAGTTCTTC. This gives the protein CASSPPSVGNEQFF.

V usage is TRBV2 and J usage is TRBJ2-7; possible D gene TRBD2, 6 bases. Trimming removed 2 bases at V and 1 base at J, with 18 bases between. Germline assignment: CDR1 SNHLY and CDR2 FYNNEI. The length of the CDR3 is 17 residues. CDR3: CASSEIGGDLGSYEQYF. The CDR3 nucleotides read TGTGCCAGCAGTGAAATCGGAGGGGATCTTGGATCCTACGAGCAGTACTTC.